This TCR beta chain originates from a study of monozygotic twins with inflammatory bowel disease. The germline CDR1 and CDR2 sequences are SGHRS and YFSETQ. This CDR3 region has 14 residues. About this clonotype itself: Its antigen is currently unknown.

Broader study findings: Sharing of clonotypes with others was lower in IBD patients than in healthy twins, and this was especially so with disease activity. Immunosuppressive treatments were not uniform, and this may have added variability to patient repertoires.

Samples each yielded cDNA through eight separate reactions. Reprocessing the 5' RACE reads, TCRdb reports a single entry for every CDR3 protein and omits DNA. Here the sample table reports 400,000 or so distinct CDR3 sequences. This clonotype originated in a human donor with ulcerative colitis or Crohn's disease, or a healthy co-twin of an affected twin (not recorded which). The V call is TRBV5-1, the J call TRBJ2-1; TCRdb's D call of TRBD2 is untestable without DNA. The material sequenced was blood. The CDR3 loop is CASSFSGGNNEQFF.